This TCR beta chain was captured by sequencing in a study of PD-L1 blockade in urothelial cancer. Study-wide background: Male sex and bladder-origin urothelial cancer characterized about 85% of the 29 patients.

Documented time point: peripheral blood 6 weeks after treatment start. Libraries were prepared by immunoSEQ multiplex PCR; TCRdb keeps only in-frame clonotypes and omits some of them. Counted here are 50,000 or so clones, 86% occurring once; the ten biggest clones make up roughly a tenth. The sample holds one count of this clone. Looked up from germline, CDR1 is SGHNT and CDR2 is YYREEE (reference sequence). The CDR3 runs 17 residues. V lost 4 bases to trimming and J lost 5 bases; unmatched junction nucleotides: 10. This TCR derives from a man in his sixties with urothelial cancer. Sequencing was performed on PBMCs, taken around atezolizumab (anti-PD-L1) treatment. V and J are TRBV5-4 and TRBJ2-2; TRBD1 matches at 11 bases. Here the CDR3 reads CASSPLAGTGGTGELFF. CDR3 bases: TGTGCCAGCAGCCCACTCGCCGGGACAGGGGGAACCGGGGAGCTGTTTTTT.